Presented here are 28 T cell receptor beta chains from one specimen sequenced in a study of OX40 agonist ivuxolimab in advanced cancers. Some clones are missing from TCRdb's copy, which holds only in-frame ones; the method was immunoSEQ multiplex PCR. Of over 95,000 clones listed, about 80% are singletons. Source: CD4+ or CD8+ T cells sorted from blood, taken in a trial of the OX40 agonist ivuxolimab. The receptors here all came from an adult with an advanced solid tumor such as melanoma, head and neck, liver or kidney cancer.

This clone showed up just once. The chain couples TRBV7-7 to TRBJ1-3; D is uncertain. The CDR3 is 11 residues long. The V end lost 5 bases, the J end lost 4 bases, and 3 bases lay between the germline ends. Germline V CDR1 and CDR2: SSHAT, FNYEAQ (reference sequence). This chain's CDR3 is CASSGGNTIYF. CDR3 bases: TGTGCCAGCAGCGGGGGAAACACCATATATTTT.

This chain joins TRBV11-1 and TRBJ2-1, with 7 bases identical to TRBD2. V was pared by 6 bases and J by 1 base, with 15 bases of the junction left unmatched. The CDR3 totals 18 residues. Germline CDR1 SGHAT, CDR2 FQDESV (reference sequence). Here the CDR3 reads CASRLGVIAGNSYNEQFF. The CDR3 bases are TGTGCCAGCAGGTTGGGCGTGATAGCGGGCAATTCCTACAATGAGCAGTTCTTC.

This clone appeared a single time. CDR3 DNA sequence: TGTGCCAGCAATCCAGGGTTTCACTCCTACAATGAGCAGTTCTTC. It yields the protein CASNPGFHSYNEQFF. The V call is TRBV6-5, the J call TRBJ2-1; TRBD1 is a possible D gene (5 bases). The CDR3 length is 15 residues. Trimming shortened V by 7 bases and J by 0 bases, and 13 bases separated the two germline ends. Germline CDR1 and CDR2: MNHEY and SVGAGI.

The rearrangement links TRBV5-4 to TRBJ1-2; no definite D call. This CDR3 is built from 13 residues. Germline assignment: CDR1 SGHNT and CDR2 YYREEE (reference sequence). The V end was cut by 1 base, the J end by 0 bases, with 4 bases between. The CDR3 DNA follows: TGTGCCAGCAGCTTGACAACTAACTATGGCTACACCTTC. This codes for CASSLTTNYGYTF.

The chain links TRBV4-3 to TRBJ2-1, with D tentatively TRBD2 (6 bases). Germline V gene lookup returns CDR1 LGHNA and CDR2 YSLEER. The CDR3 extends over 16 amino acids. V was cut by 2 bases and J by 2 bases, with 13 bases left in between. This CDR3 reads CASSQSLAPPYNEQFF. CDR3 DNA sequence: TGCGCCAGCAGCCAAAGTCTAGCGCCTCCCTACAATGAGCAGTTCTTC.

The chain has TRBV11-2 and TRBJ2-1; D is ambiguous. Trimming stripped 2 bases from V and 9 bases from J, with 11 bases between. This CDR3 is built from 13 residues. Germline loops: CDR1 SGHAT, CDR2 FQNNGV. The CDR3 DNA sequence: TGTGCCAGCAGCTTATACGTAGTAATTGAGCAGTTCTTC. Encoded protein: CASSLYVVIEQFF. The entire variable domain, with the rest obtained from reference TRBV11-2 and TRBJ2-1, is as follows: EAGVAQSPRYKIIEKRQSVAFWCNPISGHATLYWYQQILGQGPKLLIQFQNNGVVDDSQLPKDRFSAERLKGVDSTLKIQPAKLEDSAVYLCASSLYVVIEQFFGPGTRLTVL.

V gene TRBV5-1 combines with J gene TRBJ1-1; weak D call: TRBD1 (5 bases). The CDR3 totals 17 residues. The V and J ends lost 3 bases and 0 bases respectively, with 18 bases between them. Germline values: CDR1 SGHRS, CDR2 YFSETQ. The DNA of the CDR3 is TGCGCCAGCAGCTCCGGGACTCTAAGAAGGATGAACACTGAAGCTTTCTTT. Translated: CASSSGTLRRMNTEAFF.

The CDR3 sequence is CASSQGLGQTMNTEAFF. Written as DNA, the CDR3 is TGCGCCAGCAGCCAAGGCCTGGGACAGACAATGAACACTGAAGCTTTCTTT. The chain couples TRBV4-1 to TRBJ1-1; TRBD1 aligns across 7 bases. The germline V gene encodes CDR1 MGHRA and CDR2 YSYEKL. This CDR3 region has 17 residues. The V segment lost 1 base and the J segment 0 bases; nucleotides outside the gene matches: 8.

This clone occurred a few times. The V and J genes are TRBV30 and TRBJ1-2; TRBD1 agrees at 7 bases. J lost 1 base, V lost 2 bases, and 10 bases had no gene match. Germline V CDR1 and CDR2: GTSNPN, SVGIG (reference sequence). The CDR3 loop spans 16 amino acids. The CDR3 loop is CAWSPPLTGVNYGYTF. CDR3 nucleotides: TGTGCCTGGAGTCCCCCCCTTACAGGGGTTAACTATGGCTACACCTTC.

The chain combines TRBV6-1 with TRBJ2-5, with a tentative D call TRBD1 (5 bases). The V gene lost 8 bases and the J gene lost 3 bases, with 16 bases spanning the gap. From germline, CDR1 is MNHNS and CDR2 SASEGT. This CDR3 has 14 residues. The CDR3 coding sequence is TGTGCCAGCGGGTTTGGGGCTAGGAAAGAGACCCAGTACTTC. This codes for CASGFGARKETQYF.

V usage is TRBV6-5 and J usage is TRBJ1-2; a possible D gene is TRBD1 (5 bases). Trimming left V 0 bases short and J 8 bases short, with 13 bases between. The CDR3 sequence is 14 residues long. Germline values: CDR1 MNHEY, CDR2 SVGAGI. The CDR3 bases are TGTGCCAGCAGTTACTCGAATCAGGGTAGCGGCTACACCTTC. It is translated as CASSYSNQGSGYTF.

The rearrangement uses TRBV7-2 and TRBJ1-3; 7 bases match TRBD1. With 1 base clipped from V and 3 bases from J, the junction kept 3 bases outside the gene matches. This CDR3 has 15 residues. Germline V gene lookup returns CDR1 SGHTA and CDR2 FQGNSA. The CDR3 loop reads CASSLERGLGNTIYF. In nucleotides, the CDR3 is TGTGCCAGCAGCTTAGAGAGGGGGCTTGGAAACACCATATATTTT.

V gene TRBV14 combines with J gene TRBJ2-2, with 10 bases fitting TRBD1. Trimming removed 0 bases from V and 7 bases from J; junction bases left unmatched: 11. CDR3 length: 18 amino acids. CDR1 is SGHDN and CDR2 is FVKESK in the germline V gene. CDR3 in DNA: TGTGCCAGCAGCCAAGATACTGGGACAGGGGTCGTTAACGGGGAGCTGTTTTTT. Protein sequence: CASSQDTGTGVVNGELFF.

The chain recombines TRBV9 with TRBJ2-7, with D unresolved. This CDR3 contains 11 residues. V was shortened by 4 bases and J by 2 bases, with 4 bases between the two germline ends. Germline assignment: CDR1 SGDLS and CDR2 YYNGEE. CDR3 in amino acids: CASSFTYEQYF. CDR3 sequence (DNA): TGTGCCAGCAGCTTTACCTACGAGCAGTACTTC.

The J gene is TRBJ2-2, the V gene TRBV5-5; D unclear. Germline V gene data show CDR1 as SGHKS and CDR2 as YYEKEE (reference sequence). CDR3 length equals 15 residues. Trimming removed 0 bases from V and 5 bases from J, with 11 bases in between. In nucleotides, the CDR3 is TGTGCCAGCAGCTTGGCCGTCACGCTAACCGGGGAGCTGTTTTTT. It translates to CASSLAVTLTGELFF.

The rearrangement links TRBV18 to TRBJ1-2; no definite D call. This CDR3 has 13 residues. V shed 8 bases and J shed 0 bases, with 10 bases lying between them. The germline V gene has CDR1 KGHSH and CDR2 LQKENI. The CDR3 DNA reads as TGTGCCAGCCCTCGGCAAGCTAACTATGGCTACACCTTC. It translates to CASPRQANYGYTF.

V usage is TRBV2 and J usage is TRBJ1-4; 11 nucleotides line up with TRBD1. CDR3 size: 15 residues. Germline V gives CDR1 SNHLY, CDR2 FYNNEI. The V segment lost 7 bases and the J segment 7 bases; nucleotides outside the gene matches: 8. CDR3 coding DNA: TGTGCCAGCAACTCCTTGGACAGGGGGCTTGAAAAACTGTTTTTT. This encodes CASNSLDRGLEKLFF.

The CDR3 DNA is TGCAGCGTTGGTGACAGGGCCATCTACAATGAGCAGTTCTTC. Translating it yields CSVGDRAIYNEQFF. This chain connects TRBV29-1 to TRBJ2-1, with 7 bases matching TRBD1. Germline loops: CDR1 SQVTM, CDR2 ANQGSEA. The CDR3 is made up of 14 amino acids. With V trimmed by 4 bases and J by 3 bases, 6 bases remained unmatched.

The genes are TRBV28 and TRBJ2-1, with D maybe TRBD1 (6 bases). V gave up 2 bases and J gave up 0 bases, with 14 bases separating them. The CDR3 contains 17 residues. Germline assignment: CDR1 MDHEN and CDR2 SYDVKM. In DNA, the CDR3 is TGTGCCAGCAGTTTAGCCTTTGGGGGCAGCTCCTACAATGAGCAGTTCTTC. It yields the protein CASSLAFGGSSYNEQFF.

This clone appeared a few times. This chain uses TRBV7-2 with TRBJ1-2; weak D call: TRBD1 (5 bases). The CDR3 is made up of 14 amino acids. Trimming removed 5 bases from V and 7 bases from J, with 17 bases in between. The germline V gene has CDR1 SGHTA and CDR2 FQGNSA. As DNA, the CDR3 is TGTGCCAGCAGCCTTACCAAAGGGGCTCGTGGCTACACCTTC. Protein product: CASSLTKGARGYTF.

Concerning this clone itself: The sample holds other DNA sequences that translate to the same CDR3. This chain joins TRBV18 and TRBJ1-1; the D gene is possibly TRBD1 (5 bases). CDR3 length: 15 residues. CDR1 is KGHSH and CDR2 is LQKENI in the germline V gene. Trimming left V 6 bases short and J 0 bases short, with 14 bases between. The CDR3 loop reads CASSSGRGMNTEAFF. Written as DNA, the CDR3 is TGTGCCAGCTCCTCGGGACGGGGAATGAACACTGAAGCTTTCTTT.

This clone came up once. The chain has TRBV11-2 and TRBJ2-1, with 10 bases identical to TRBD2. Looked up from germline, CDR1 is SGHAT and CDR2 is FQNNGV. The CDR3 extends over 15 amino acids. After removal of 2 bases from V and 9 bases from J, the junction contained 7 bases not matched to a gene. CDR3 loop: CASSLPSGGGPEQFF. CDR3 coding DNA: TGTGCCAGCAGCTTACCCAGCGGGGGGGGTCCTGAGCAGTTCTTC.

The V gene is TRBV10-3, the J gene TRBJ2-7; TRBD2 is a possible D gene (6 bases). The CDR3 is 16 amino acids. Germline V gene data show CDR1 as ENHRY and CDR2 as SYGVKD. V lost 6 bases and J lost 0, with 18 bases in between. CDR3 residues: CAIRGGRTPSSYEQYF. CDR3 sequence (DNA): TGTGCCATCAGGGGAGGCAGGACACCGAGCTCCTACGAGCAGTACTTC.

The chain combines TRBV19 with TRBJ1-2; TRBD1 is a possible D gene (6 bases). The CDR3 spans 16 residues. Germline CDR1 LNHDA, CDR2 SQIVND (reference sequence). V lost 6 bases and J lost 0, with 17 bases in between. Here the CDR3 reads CASSKLGQRTNYGYTF. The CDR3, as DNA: TGTGCCAGTAGCAAACTCGGACAGCGCACTAACTATGGCTACACCTTC.

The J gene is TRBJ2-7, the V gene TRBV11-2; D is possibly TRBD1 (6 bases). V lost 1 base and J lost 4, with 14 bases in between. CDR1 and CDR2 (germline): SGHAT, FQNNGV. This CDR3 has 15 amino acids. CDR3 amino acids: CASSLGGHGIYEQYF. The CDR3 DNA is TGTGCCAGCAGCTTAGGGGGGCACGGGATTTACGAGCAGTACTTC.

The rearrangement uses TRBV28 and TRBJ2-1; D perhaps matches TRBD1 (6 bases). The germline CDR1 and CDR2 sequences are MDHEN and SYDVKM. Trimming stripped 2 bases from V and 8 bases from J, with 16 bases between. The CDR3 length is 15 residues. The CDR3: CASSLGGSVGHEQFF. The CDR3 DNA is TGTGCCAGCAGTTTAGGGGGCTCCGTCGGGCATGAGCAGTTCTTC.

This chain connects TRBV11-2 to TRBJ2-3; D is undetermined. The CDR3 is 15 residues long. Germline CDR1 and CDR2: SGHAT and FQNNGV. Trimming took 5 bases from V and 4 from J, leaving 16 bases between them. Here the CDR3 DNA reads TGTGCCAGCAGCCCACGAGCGAGCCACGCAGATACGCAGTATTTT. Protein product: CASSPRASHADTQYF.

The CDR3 sequence is CASSTDRSGGRYNEQFF. CDR3 nucleotide sequence: TGTGCCAGCTCTACCGATCGCTCCGGGGGTCGGTACAATGAGCAGTTCTTC. The J gene is TRBJ2-1, the V gene TRBV18, with D maybe TRBD2 (6 bases). Per germline, CDR1 KGHSH and CDR2 LQKENI. There are 17 residues in the CDR3. V lost 6 bases to trimming and J lost 4 bases, with 22 bases between them.